The 18 T cell receptor beta chains listed next were all sequenced from one sample in a study of blood T cells in healthy people across ages. A second PCR, run for roughly 7 to 11 cycles, used a sample-barcoded 5' primer plus a J-beta primer mix. Using its own MiXCR run on the 5' RACE reads, TCRdb lists one record per CDR3 protein. Of around 1,800,000 distinct CDR3 sequences in the sample, around 42% were seen once. Sequences were obtained from blood. These receptors were taken from a human donor in good health.

The chain recombines TRBV20-1 with TRBJ1-2; D is undetermined. This CDR3 spans 12 amino acids. V was trimmed by 8 bases and J by 4 bases, leaving 14 bases between them. CDR1 is DFQATT, CDR2 SNEGSKA, per germline (reference sequence). The CDR3 DNA sequence: TGCAGTCCCTTTGTGAGATCCTATGGCTACACCTTC. This gives the protein CSPFVRSYGYTF.

This clonotype has just a few counts. V and J are TRBV6-5 and TRBJ1-2; the D gene is possibly TRBD1 (6 bases). CDR1 is MNHEY, CDR2 SVGAGI, per germline. This CDR3 has 16 residues. V was clipped by 6 bases and J by 0 bases, with 17 bases between them. This chain's CDR3 is CASSPQGSEANYGYTF. The CDR3 region has the DNA TGTGCCAGCAGCCCCCAGGGGTCCGAGGCTAACTATGGCTACACCTTC.

This clonotype was seen just once. V usage is TRBV12-3 or TRBV12-4 and J usage is TRBJ2-7; TRBD2 might be the D (5 bases). The CDR3 is 15 residues long. V shed 3 bases and J shed 2 bases, with 14 bases lying between them. The CDR3 DNA reads as TGTGCCAGCAGTTTGATGCTAGCTTCGCCCTACGAGCAGTACTTC. Its translation is CASSLMLASPYEQYF.

This sequence joins TRBV5-1 and TRBJ2-3, with 9 bases aligning to TRBD2. The ends lost 7 bases at V and 0 bases at J; junction bases unmatched: 6. Germline CDR1 and CDR2: SGHRS and YFSETQ. The CDR3 extends over 15 amino acids. CDR3 in DNA: TGCGCCAGCGCAAGCGGGGGGTATAGCACAGATACGCAGTATTTT. As protein: CASASGGYSTDTQYF.

Only one count was recorded for this clonotype. The V and J genes are TRBV5-6 and TRBJ1-1; D is uncertain. With 1 base removed from V and 8 bases from J, the gap between germline ends came to 6 bases. The CDR3 loop spans 11 amino acids. Germline V gene data show CDR1 as SGHDT and CDR2 as YYEEEE. DNA for the CDR3: TGTGCCAGCAGCTTGAACGTAGAAGCTTTCTTT. Protein sequence: CASSLNVEAFF.

The chain couples TRBV10-3 to TRBJ1-6; 11 bases are a match to TRBD1. V was clipped by 11 bases and J by 10 bases; unmatched bases: 7. The CDR3 runs to 13 residues. Germline V CDR1 and CDR2: ENHRY, SYGVKD. CDR3 region: CAVMGTGGSPLHF. CDR3 in DNA: TGTGCCGTCATGGGGACAGGGGGATCACCCCTCCACTTT.

J is TRBJ1-4 and V is TRBV4-3, with D possibly being TRBD1 (5 bases). Germline CDR1 reads LGHNA; CDR2 reads YSLEER. The CDR3 loop spans 15 amino acids. Trimming left V 4 bases short and J 10 bases short, with 19 bases between. The CDR3 reads CASSRVGQPGGKLFF. CDR3 nucleotides: TGCGCCAGCAGCCGCGTGGGGCAGCCCGGGGGAAAACTGTTTTTT.

The chain links TRBV27 to TRBJ2-1, with D perhaps TRBD1 (6 bases). The CDR3 is 10 residues long. Deletions cut 6 bases from V and 14 bases from J, with 11 bases between. CDR1 MNHEY and CDR2 SMNVEV come from the germline V gene (reference sequence). For the CDR3, the DNA is TGTGCCAGCAGACAGGGTGAAGAGTTCTTC. Residues: CASRQGEEFF.

Here the CDR3 reads CASSQVRGMSNQPQHF. The CDR3 region has the DNA TGTGCCAGCAGCCAAGTGCGAGGGATGAGCAATCAGCCCCAGCATTTT. The rearrangement joins TRBV4-2 to TRBJ1-5; D unresolved. V lost 1 base, J lost 1 base, and 11 bases lay in between. From germline, CDR1 is LGHNA and CDR2 YNFKEQ. The CDR3 loop spans 16 amino acids.

The rearrangement joins TRBV29-1 to TRBJ2-2, with D perhaps TRBD1 (6 bases). The ends were cut back, 2 bases at V and 6 bases at J, with 7 bases in the middle. Per germline, CDR1 SQVTM and CDR2 ANQGSEA. The CDR3 totals 12 residues. In DNA form, the CDR3 reads TGCAGCGTTGAACCAGGGGCCGGGGAGCTGTTTTTT. Protein product: CSVEPGAGELFF.

This clonotype was observed a few times. With a much larger clone just one base away, this may be a read error. The genes are TRBV20-1 and TRBJ2-1, with 7 bases matching TRBD2. There are 19 residues in the CDR3. V was pared by 4 bases and J by 1 base, with 19 bases of the junction left unmatched. Germline V gene sequence: CDR1 DFQATT, CDR2 SNEGSKA (reference sequence). The DNA for the CDR3 is TGCAGTGCTACCCAGGATCGCGGGGGACCACTCGGGTCCTACAATGAGCAGTTCTTC. Residues: CSATQDRGGPLGSYNEQFF.

The table lists this clonotype with a few counts. The chain joins TRBV9 to TRBJ1-5; no clear D. This CDR3 region has 13 residues. V shed 2 bases and J shed 7 bases, with 10 bases lying between them. Looked up from germline, CDR1 is SGDLS and CDR2 is YYNGEE. CDR3 in amino acids: CASSVGVWQPQHF. CDR3 DNA sequence: TGTGCCAGCAGCGTCGGGGTCTGGCAGCCCCAGCATTTT.

About this clonotype itself: One junction end disagrees with the germline gene, perhaps due to a read error. This chain joins TRBV9 and TRBJ2-3, with TRBD2 matching over 10 bases. Germline loops: CDR1 SGDLS, CDR2 YYNGEE. The length of the CDR3 is 15 residues. The CDR3 sequence: CAGSDSGGASDTQYF. In nucleotides, the CDR3 is TGTGCCGGCAGCGACAGCGGGGGGGCTTCAGATACGCAGTATTTT. Filled out from reference TRBV9 and TRBJ2-3, the complete variable domain reads DSGVTQTPKHLITATGQRVTLRCSPRSGDLSVYWYQQSLDQGLQFLIQYYNGEERAKGNILERFSAQQFPDLHSELNLSSLELGDSALYFCAGSDSGGASDTQYFGPGTRLTVL.

This chain uses TRBV19 with TRBJ2-5; D perhaps matches TRBD2 (6 bases). Trimming stripped 3 bases from V and 6 bases from J, with 17 bases between. Germline V gene data show CDR1 as LNHDA and CDR2 as SQIVND (reference sequence). This CDR3 region has 15 residues. CDR3 in amino acids: CASSMPGGGPKTQYF. The CDR3 DNA reads TGTGCCAGTAGTATGCCTGGGGGAGGTCCGAAGACCCAGTACTTC.

This chain connects TRBV25-1 to TRBJ2-5, with TRBD1 matching 7 bases. In germline, CDR1 is MGHDK, CDR2 SYGVNS. V trimming: 1 base; J trimming: 4 bases; junction bases outside the gene matches: 6. The CDR3 runs to 15 residues. The CDR3 is CASSESLQGLETQYF. The DNA for the CDR3 is TGTGCCAGCAGTGAATCCTTACAGGGGCTAGAGACCCAGTACTTC.

The V and J genes are TRBV10-3 and TRBJ1-5; D gene ambiguous. V was trimmed by 3 bases and J by 1 base, leaving 4 bases between them. Germline loops: CDR1 ENHRY, CDR2 SYGVKD. The CDR3 runs to 13 residues. CDR3 DNA: TGTGCCATCAGTGATTCGAGCAATCAGCCCCAGCATTTT. Its translation: CAISDSSNQPQHF.

The gene calls are TRBV10-3 and TRBJ2-1; 8 nucleotides align to TRBD1. The CDR3 has 17 amino acids. Trimming took 0 bases from V and 6 from J; bases not matched to a gene: 10. Germline-derived CDR1 and CDR2 are ENHRY and SYGVKD. The CDR3 DNA is TGTGCCATCAGTGAGTCGGTCTCAACAGGGGGTTGCAATGAGCAGTTCTTC. Translating it yields CAISESVSTGGCNEQFF.

The chain has TRBV12-3 or TRBV12-4 and TRBJ2-1; D is unresolved. The CDR3 loop spans 14 amino acids. V was shortened by 3 bases and J by 6 bases, with 12 bases between the two germline ends. The CDR3 sequence: CASSFIDTGNEQFF. The CDR3 region has the DNA TGTGCCAGCAGTTTCATCGACACGGGCAATGAGCAGTTCTTC.